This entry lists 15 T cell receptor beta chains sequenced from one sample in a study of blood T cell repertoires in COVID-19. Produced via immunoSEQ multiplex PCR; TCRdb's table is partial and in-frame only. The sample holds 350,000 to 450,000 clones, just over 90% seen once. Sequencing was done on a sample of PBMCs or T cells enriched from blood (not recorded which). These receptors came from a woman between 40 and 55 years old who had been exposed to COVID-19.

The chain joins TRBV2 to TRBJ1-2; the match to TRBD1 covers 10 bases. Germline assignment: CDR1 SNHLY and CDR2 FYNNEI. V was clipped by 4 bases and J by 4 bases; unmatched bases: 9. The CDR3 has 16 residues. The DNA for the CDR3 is TGTGCCAGCAGTGTAGGTGCCGGACAGGGGGTCTATGGCTACACCTTC. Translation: CASSVGAGQGVYGYTF.

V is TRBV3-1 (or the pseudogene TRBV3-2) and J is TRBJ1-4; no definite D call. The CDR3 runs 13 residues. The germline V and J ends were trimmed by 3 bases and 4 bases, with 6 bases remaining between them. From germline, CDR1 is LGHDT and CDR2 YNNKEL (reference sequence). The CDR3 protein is CASSQSNNEKLFF. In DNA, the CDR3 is TGTGCCAGCAGCCAGAGTAATAATGAAAAACTGTTTTTT.

As DNA, the CDR3 is TGTGCCAGCTCACCACCTTTGGGAGTAAGCTCCTACGAGCAGTACTTC. Encoded protein: CASSPPLGVSSYEQYF. The chain combines TRBV18 with TRBJ2-7; D is perhaps TRBD2 (5 bases). CDR1 is KGHSH and CDR2 is LQKENI in the germline V gene. The germline V and J ends were trimmed by 0 bases and 0 bases, with 12 bases remaining between them. CDR3 length equals 16 residues.

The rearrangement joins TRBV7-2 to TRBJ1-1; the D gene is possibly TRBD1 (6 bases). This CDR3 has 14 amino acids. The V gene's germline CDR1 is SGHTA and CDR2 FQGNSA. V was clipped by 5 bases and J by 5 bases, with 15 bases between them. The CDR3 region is CASSPRAGETEAFF. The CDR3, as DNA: TGTGCCAGCAGCCCACGGGCAGGGGAGACTGAAGCTTTCTTT.

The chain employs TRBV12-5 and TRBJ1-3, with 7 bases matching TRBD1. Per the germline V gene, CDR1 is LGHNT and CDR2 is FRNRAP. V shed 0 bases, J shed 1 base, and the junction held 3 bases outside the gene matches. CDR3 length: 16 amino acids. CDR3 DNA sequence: TGTGCTAGTGGTTTGGTACCAGGGGGGTCTGGAAACACCATATATTTT. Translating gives CASGLVPGGSGNTIYF. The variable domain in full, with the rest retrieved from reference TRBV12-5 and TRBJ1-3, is DARVTQTPRHKVTEMGQEVTMRCQPILGHNTVFWYRQTMMQGLELLAYFRNRAPLDDSGMPKDRFSAEMPDATLATLKIQPSEPRDSAVYFCASGLVPGGSGNTIYFGEGSWLTVV.

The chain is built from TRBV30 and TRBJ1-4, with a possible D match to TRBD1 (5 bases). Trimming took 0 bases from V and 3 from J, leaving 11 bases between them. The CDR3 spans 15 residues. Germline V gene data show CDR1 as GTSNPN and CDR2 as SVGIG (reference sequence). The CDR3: CAWSVLQGSNEKLFF. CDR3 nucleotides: TGTGCCTGGAGTGTACTGCAGGGATCTAATGAAAAACTGTTTTTT.

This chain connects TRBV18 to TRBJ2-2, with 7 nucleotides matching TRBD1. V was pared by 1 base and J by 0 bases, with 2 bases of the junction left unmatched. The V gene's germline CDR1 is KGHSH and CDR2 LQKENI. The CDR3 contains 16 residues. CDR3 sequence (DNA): TGTGCCAGCTCACCACAGGGGGCTACGAACACCGGGGAGCTGTTTTTT. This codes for CASSPQGATNTGELFF. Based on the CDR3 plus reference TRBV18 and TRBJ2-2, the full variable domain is NAGVMQNPRHLVRRRGQEARLRCSPMKGHSHVYWYRQLPEEGLKFMVYLQKENIIDESGMPKERFSAEFPKEGPSILRIQQVVRGDSAAYFCASSPQGATNTGELFFGEGSRLTVL.

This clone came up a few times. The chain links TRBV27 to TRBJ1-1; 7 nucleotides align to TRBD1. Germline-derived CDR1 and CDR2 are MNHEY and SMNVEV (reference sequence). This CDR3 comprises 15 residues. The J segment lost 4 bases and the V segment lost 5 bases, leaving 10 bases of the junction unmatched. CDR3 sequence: CASSLTGTAGTEAFF. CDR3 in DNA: TGTGCCAGCAGTCTGACCGGGACAGCGGGCACTGAAGCTTTCTTT.

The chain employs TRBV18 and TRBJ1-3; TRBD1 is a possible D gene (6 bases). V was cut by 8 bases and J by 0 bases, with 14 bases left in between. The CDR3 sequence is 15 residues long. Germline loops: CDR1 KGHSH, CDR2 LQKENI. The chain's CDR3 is CASRATGRSGNTIYF. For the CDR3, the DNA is TGTGCCAGCCGGGCGACAGGCCGCTCTGGAAACACCATATATTTT.

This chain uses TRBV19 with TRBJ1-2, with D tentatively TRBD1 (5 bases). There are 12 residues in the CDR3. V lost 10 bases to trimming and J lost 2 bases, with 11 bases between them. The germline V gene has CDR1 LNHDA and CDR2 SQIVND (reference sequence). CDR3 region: CATSGGNYGYTF. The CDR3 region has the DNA TGTGCCACTAGCGGGGGGAACTATGGCTACACCTTC.

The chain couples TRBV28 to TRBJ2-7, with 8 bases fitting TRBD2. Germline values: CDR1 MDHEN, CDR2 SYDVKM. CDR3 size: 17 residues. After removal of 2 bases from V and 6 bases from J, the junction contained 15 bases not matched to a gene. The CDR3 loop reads CASSLLPLGTRRGEQYF. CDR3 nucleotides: TGTGCCAGCAGTTTACTTCCCTTGGGGACTAGGAGGGGCGAGCAGTACTTC.

The CDR3 region is CASSHGTGGNTIYF. The CDR3 bases are TGCGCCAGCAGCCACGGGACAGGGGGAAACACCATATATTTT. J is TRBJ1-3 and V is TRBV4-3; 9 bases line up with TRBD1. The CDR3 is 14 amino acids. The V gene end was trimmed by 3 bases and the J gene end by 4 bases; junction bases not matched to a gene: 1. Germline V lookup: CDR1 LGHNA, CDR2 YSLEER.

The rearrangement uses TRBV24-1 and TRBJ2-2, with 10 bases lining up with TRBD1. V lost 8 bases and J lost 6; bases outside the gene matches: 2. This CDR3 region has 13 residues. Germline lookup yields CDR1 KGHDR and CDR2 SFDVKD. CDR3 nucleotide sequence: TGTGCCACCATGGGACAGGGGCCCGGGGAGCTGTTTTTT. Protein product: CATMGQGPGELFF.

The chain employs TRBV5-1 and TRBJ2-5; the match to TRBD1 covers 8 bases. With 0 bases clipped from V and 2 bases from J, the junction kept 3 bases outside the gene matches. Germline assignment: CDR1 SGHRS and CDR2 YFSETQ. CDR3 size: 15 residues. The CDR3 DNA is TGCGCCAGCAGCTTGGATGGGACAGGTCAAGAGACCCAGTACTTC. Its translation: CASSLDGTGQETQYF.

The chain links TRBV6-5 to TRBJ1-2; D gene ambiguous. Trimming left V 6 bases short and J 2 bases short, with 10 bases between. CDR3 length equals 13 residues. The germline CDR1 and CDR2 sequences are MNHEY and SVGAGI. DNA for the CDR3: TGTGCCAGCAGCCTTATGAGGAACTATGGCTACACCTTC. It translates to CASSLMRNYGYTF.